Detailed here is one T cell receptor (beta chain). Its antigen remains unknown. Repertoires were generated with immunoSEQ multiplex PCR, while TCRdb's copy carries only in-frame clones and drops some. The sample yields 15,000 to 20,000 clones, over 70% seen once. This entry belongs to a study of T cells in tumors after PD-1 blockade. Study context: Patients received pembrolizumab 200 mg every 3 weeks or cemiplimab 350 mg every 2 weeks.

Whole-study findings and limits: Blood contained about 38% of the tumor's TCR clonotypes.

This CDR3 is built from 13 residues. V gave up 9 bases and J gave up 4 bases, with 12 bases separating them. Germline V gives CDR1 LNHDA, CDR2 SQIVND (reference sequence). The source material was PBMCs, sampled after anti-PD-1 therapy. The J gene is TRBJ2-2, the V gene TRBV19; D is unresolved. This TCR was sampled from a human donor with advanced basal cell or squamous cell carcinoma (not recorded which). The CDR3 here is CASPSVGTGELFF. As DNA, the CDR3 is TGTGCCAGCCCTAGTGTGGGCACCGGGGAGCTGTTTTTT.